The table lists the clone carrying this T cell receptor beta chain with a few counts. Its antigen remains unidentified. 5'RACE with constant-segment primers yielded barcoded, UMI-tagged TCR alpha and TCR beta cDNA libraries. TCRdb re-derived calls from the 5' RACE reads in MiXCR, one entry per CDR3 protein. The sample has about 430,000 distinct CDR3 sequences, about a sixth seen once. The data belong to a study of T-cell memory formation after mild COVID-19. V was shortened by 6 bases and J by 6 bases, with 12 bases between the two germline ends. This CDR3 contains 12 residues. In germline, CDR1 is DFQATT, CDR2 SNEGSKA (reference sequence). Study-wide results and caveats: There were some responding clones in pre-infection memory, which suggested that cross-reactive memory had joined. Specificity for SARS-CoV-2 was not confirmed among the second-wave clones peaking on day 37.

The origin of this receptor is a man between 18 and 35 years old who had mild COVID-19 (a few samples of this study predate the infection). Cell type and time point are not known. Sequences were obtained from PBMCs or a T cell subset sorted from them (not recorded which). The chain has TRBV20-1 and TRBJ1-5; D might be TRBD1 (6 bases). The CDR3 region has the DNA TGCAGTGCAGGGGGGGGAGGTCAGCCCCAGCATTTT. Encoded protein: CSAGGGGQPQHF.